Below, 32 T cell receptor beta chains from the same sample are listed, as sequenced in a study of T cells in Graves' hyperthyroidism and ophthalmopathy. TCR beta CDR3 region amplification was performed from RNA transcripts. The HTBI primer set drove a first-round RT-PCR of the TCR CDR3. TCRdb re-analysed the multiplex PCR reads in MiXCR, keeping a single row per CDR3 protein. The table lists roughly 500,000 distinct CDR3 sequences, around 50% of them singletons, with about 43% in the top ten. Sequencing was carried out using peripheral blood or thyroid tissue (not recorded which). The receptors derive from an adult woman with Graves' disease, either hyperthyroidism or ophthalmopathy (not recorded which).

The chain is built from TRBV20-1 and TRBJ1-6; maybe TRBD1 (5 bases). V was cut by 2 bases and J by 9 bases, with 14 bases left in between. Germline V lookup: CDR1 DFQATT, CDR2 SNEGSKA (reference sequence). This CDR3 is built from 14 residues. The CDR3, as DNA: TGCAGTGCTAGAACCCAGGGCGGGGGTTCACCCCTCCACTTT. Translating it yields CSARTQGGGSPLHF.

The chain carries TRBV12-3 or TRBV12-4 and TRBJ2-5; 7 bases are shared with TRBD1. The V gene end was trimmed by 6 bases and the J gene end by 5 bases; junction bases not matched to a gene: 9. This CDR3 has 14 residues. The CDR3 protein is CASRRTGVRETQYF. Written as DNA, the CDR3 is TGTGCCAGCAGACGCACAGGGGTTAGGGAGACCCAGTACTTC.

This clonotype was seen a few times. The V gene is TRBV29-1, the J gene TRBJ2-7, with unresolved D. Trimming shortened V by 4 bases and J by 4 bases, and 11 bases separated the two germline ends. Germline V gives CDR1 SQVTM, CDR2 ANQGSEA. The CDR3 is 12 residues long. The CDR3 DNA reads TGCAGCGTTGTGCATAGCCGGTACGAGCAGTACTTC. It yields the protein CSVVHSRYEQYF.

This clonotype was seen many times. J is TRBJ2-7 and V is TRBV14; weak D call: TRBD2 (6 bases). This CDR3 region has 13 residues. V shed 4 bases and J shed 3 bases, with 10 bases lying between them. Germline assignment: CDR1 SGHDN and CDR2 FVKESK. The CDR3 DNA reads as TGTGCCAGCAGCCTGCGGGACCGCTACGAGCAGTACTTC. As protein: CASSLRDRYEQYF.

This chain uses TRBV29-1 with TRBJ2-7, with a weak D call TRBD1 (5 bases). The CDR3 consists of 12 residues. Germline CDR1 is SQVTM and CDR2 is ANQGSEA. CDR3 protein: CSFQGLGYEQYF. CDR3 DNA: TGCAGTTTTCAGGGTTTGGGCTACGAGCAGTACTTC.

J is TRBJ2-2 and V is TRBV7-2; perhaps TRBD1 as D (6 bases). The germline V gene has CDR1 SGHTA and CDR2 FQGNSA. CDR3 length equals 12 residues. V shed 5 bases and J shed 8 bases, with 9 bases lying between them. This chain's CDR3 is CASSGDRGELFF. The CDR3 DNA reads as TGTGCCAGCAGCGGTGACAGGGGGGAGCTGTTTTTT.

This clonotype was observed at least ten times. The DNA for the CDR3 is TGTGCCAGCAGTGACTCGAGGGGGGGTGGCTACACCTTC. Translation gives CASSDSRGGGYTF. This chain uses TRBV6-4 with TRBJ1-2; a possible D gene is TRBD1 (6 bases). Trimming left V 0 bases short and J 7 bases short, with 9 bases between. This CDR3 region has 13 residues. Per germline, CDR1 MRHNA and CDR2 SNTAGT.

This chain joins TRBV7-9 and TRBJ2-7, with D perhaps TRBD1 (6 bases). Germline CDR1 reads SEHNR; CDR2 reads FQNEAQ (reference sequence). The CDR3 runs to 13 residues. Trimming removed 5 bases at V and 2 bases at J, with 10 bases between. The CDR3 loop is CASSTGYPYEQYF. CDR3 nucleotide sequence: TGTGCCAGCAGCACAGGGTACCCCTACGAGCAGTACTTC.

V is TRBV12-3 or TRBV12-4 and J is TRBJ2-5; D possibly uses TRBD1 or TRBD2 (6 bases each). The closer fit of TRBJ2-1 to the DNA end suggests the J call may be wrong. CDR3 size: 11 residues. The CDR3 bases are TGTGCCAGCAGGAGGGGGGATGAGCAGTTCTTC. Translation: CASRRGDEQFF.

The chain recombines TRBV7-2 with TRBJ2-7; TRBD2 matches at 9 bases. Per germline, CDR1 SGHTA and CDR2 FQGNSA. The CDR3 covers 17 residues. V shed 0 bases, J shed 1 base, and the junction held 7 bases outside the gene matches. The CDR3 DNA reads TGTGCCAGCAGCTTAGCAGGGCGGGGGGGAAGGTCCTACGAGCAGTACTTC. It translates to CASSLAGRGGRSYEQYF. The whole variable domain, filled in from reference TRBV7-2 and TRBJ2-7, reads GAGVSQSPSNKVTEKGKDVELRCDPISGHTALYWYRQSLGQGLEFLIYFQGNSAPDKSGLPSDRFSAERTGGSVSTLTIQRTQQEDSAVYLCASSLAGRGGRSYEQYFGPGTRLTVT.

There are many counts of this clonotype. This chain connects TRBV10-3 to TRBJ1-3; D unclear. V lost 7 bases and J 2 bases, leaving 12 bases between the germline ends. Germline-derived CDR1 and CDR2 are ENHRY and SYGVKD. The CDR3 totals 14 residues. The CDR3 region has the DNA TGTGCCATCAAGGGAGGTTCGGCTGGAAACACCATATATTTT. Protein: CAIKGGSAGNTIYF.

This clonotype has a count of ten or more. V is TRBV15 and J is TRBJ1-6; no clear D. V was trimmed by 9 bases and J by 10 bases, leaving 13 bases between them. Germline lookup yields CDR1 LNHNV and CDR2 YYDKDF (reference sequence). This CDR3 spans 12 amino acids. The DNA for the CDR3 is TGTGCCACAAAGACCTTGGAATCACCCCTCCACTTT. Translating gives CATKTLESPLHF.

In its sample, this clonotype was seen many times. The genes are TRBV10-3 and TRBJ1-1; TRBD1 agrees at 7 bases. Trimming at V came to 3 bases and at J to 1 base, leaving 8 bases not matched to a gene. From germline, CDR1 is ENHRY and CDR2 SYGVKD. The length of the CDR3 is 16 residues. The CDR3, as DNA: TGTGCCATCAGTGACAGGGGGGGGGCTGAGAACACTGAAGCTTTCTTT. Translation gives CAISDRGGAENTEAFF.

This clonotype was seen repeatedly, ten times or more. The chain is built from TRBV11-2 and TRBJ2-2; 8 bases line up with TRBD2. The V gene's germline CDR1 is SGHAT and CDR2 FQNNGV. With 3 bases clipped from V and 0 bases from J, the junction kept 9 bases outside the gene matches. The CDR3 length is 18 residues. As DNA, the CDR3 is TGTGCCAGCAGCTTCAGTCCGGCGGGAGGACCGAACACCGGGGAGCTGTTTTTT. Translating it yields CASSFSPAGGPNTGELFF.

This clonotype was seen a single time. The rearrangement joins TRBV10-3 to TRBJ1-1, with D perhaps matching TRBD1 (5 bases). The germline V gene encodes CDR1 ENHRY and CDR2 SYGVKD. This CDR3 comprises 13 residues. Trimming left V 10 bases short and J 7 bases short, with 19 bases between. This chain's CDR3 is CATRIGVDGEAFF. Here the CDR3 DNA reads TGTGCCACAAGGATAGGGGTTGACGGTGAAGCTTTCTTT.

This clonotype was seen ten or more times. The chain combines TRBV20-1 with TRBJ1-2; D perhaps matches TRBD1 (5 bases). This CDR3 has 16 amino acids. Germline V gene data show CDR1 as DFQATT and CDR2 as SNEGSKA (reference sequence). V was clipped by 4 bases and J by 2 bases, with 20 bases between them. CDR3 DNA: TGCAGTGCTACCAAGACCGGGACGACGGGGAACTATGGCTACACCTTC. Encoded protein: CSATKTGTTGNYGYTF.

The chain carries TRBV7-9 and TRBJ2-5; possibly TRBD2 for D (6 bases). V lost 5 bases and J lost 6, with 16 bases in between. Germline V CDR1 and CDR2: SEHNR, FQNEAQ (reference sequence). This CDR3 comprises 14 residues. CDR3: CASSGGGGTQTQYF. The CDR3 nucleotides read TGTGCCAGCAGCGGCGGTGGCGGGACCCAGACCCAGTACTTC. Combining the CDR3 with reference TRBV7-9 and TRBJ2-5 gives the whole variable domain DTGVSQNPRHKITKRGQNVTFRCDPISEHNRLYWYRQTLGQGPEFLTYFQNEAQLEKSRLLSDRFSAERPKGSFSTLEIQRTEQGDSAMYLCASSGGGGTQTQYFGPGTRLLVL.

DNA of the CDR3: TGTGCCACCAGCAGAGCCGGGACAGCGATCGGGGAGCTGTTTTTT. Its protein is CATSRAGTAIGELFF. The gene calls are TRBV15 and TRBJ2-2, with 7 bases matching TRBD1. This CDR3 contains 15 residues. Germline assignment: CDR1 LNHNV and CDR2 YYDKDF (reference sequence). V lost 1 base to trimming and J lost 7 bases; unmatched junction nucleotides: 6. Full variable domain (outside the CDR3, taken from reference TRBV15 and TRBJ2-2): DAMVIQNPRYQVTQFGKPVTLSCSQTLNHNVMYWYQQKSSQAPKLLFHYYDKDFNNEADTPDNFQSRRPNTSFCFLDIRSPGLGDTAMYLCATSRAGTAIGELFFGEGSRLTVL.

The V gene is TRBV6-5, the J gene TRBJ2-7; D might be TRBD2 (6 bases). Germline-derived CDR1 and CDR2 are MNHEY and SVGAGI. Trimming cost V 0 bases and J 0 bases, with 9 bases left between them. The length of the CDR3 is 15 residues. The CDR3: CASSYSRDFSYEQYF. The CDR3 DNA reads as TGTGCCAGCAGTTACTCGCGGGACTTCTCCTACGAGCAGTACTTC.

This clonotype was seen many times. This chain joins TRBV24-1 and TRBJ1-1; 7 bases fit TRBD1. CDR3 length: 13 residues. Germline V lookup: CDR1 KGHDR, CDR2 SFDVKD. The V and J ends lost 2 bases and 10 bases, in that order; junction bases with no gene match: 6. CDR3 loop: CATSDSGQEVAFF. The CDR3 region has the DNA TGTGCCACCAGTGATTCCGGACAGGAGGTAGCTTTCTTT.

This clonotype has more than one count but fewer than ten. The V gene is TRBV2, the J gene TRBJ2-6, with 8 positions matching TRBD1. Looked up from germline, CDR1 is SNHLY and CDR2 is FYNNEI. CDR3 length: 14 amino acids. J gave up 4 bases and V 8 bases, and 4 bases lay outside the gene matches. In DNA, the CDR3 is TGTGCCAGCCGGACAGGGACGGGGGCCAACGTCCTGACTTTC. It encodes CASRTGTGANVLTF.

Here the CDR3 reads CASSEWGSGVQETQYF. CDR3 DNA sequence: TGTGCCAGCAGTGAATGGGGCAGCGGGGTTCAAGAGACCCAGTACTTC. The gene calls are TRBV25-1 and TRBJ2-5; 7 bases line up with TRBD2. Looked up from germline, CDR1 is MGHDK and CDR2 is SYGVNS. The CDR3 is 16 residues long. Unmatched junction bases numbered 7, after V lost 1 base and J lost 2 bases.

This clonotype was recorded a few times. CDR3 bases: TGTGCCAGCAACATCGGTGCGGGGACAGGGGGCGCGGACAATCAGCCCCAGCATTTT. Protein product: CASNIGAGTGGADNQPQHF. This chain links TRBV12-3 or TRBV12-4 with TRBJ1-5; 12 nucleotides line up with TRBD1. The CDR3 is 19 amino acids. Trimming removed 7 bases from V and 3 bases from J; junction bases left unmatched: 16.

In its sample, this clonotype was seen once. The junction departs from the called germline gene at one end, perhaps through a read error. The gene calls are TRBV7-8 and TRBJ1-6; 8 positions agree with TRBD1. Germline V gives CDR1 SGHVS, CDR2 FQNEAQ. The CDR3 spans 15 residues. CDR3 in amino acids: CASSLVQGARSPLHF. DNA of the CDR3: TGTGCCAGCAGTTTAGTTCAGGGGGCTAGATCACCCCTCCACTTT.

This clonotype has more than one count but fewer than ten. The CDR3 sequence is CASGRTGLNYGYTF. The CDR3 region has the DNA TGTGCCAGCGGGCGGACAGGACTTAACTATGGCTACACCTTC. The chain carries TRBV2 and TRBJ1-2; 7 bases line up with TRBD1. Germline assignment: CDR1 SNHLY and CDR2 FYNNEI. The CDR3 runs to 14 residues. Trimming took 8 bases from V and 1 from J; bases not matched to a gene: 7.

The chain is built from TRBV10-3 and TRBJ2-6; the D is unclear. Germline CDR1 and CDR2: ENHRY and SYGVKD. The CDR3 has 19 amino acids. With 0 bases removed from V and 0 bases from J, the gap between germline ends came to 15 bases. CDR3 in DNA: TGTGCCATCAGTGAGTCGCGGCGGAACGGCAGCTCTGGGGCCAACGTCCTGACTTTC. Translation: CAISESRRNGSSGANVLTF.

This sequence joins TRBV7-2 and TRBJ1-1; the match to TRBD1 covers 8 bases. The trim removed 8 bases at V and 0 bases at J, leaving 20 bases unmatched. Germline values: CDR1 SGHTA, CDR2 FQGNSA. There are 19 residues in the CDR3. This CDR3 reads CASSPPSAQGAGMNTEAFF. Written as DNA, the CDR3 is TGTGCCAGCTCACCACCGTCTGCTCAGGGGGCCGGTATGAACACTGAAGCTTTCTTT. Full variable domain (remainder filled in from reference TRBV7-2 and TRBJ1-1): GAGVSQSPSNKVTEKGKDVELRCDPISGHTALYWYRQSLGQGLEFLIYFQGNSAPDKSGLPSDRFSAERTGGSVSTLTIQRTQQEDSAVYLCASSPPSAQGAGMNTEAFFGQGTRLTVV.

There are many counts of this clonotype. This chain links TRBV7-9 with TRBJ2-7; D gene unclear. Between the trimmed V and J ends, which lost 5 bases and 12 bases, there was a span of 14 bases. This CDR3 is 11 amino acids long. Germline V gives CDR1 SEHNR, CDR2 FQNEAQ (reference sequence). The CDR3 DNA sequence: TGTGCCAGCAGCCATGGTTTAAGTCTGTACTTC. It is translated as CASSHGLSLYF.

The V and J genes are TRBV7-2 and TRBJ1-6; no reliable D call. CDR3 length: 14 residues. CDR1 is SGHTA, CDR2 FQGNSA, per germline. Trimming pared 1 base from V and 10 bases from J, leaving 11 bases between. The chain's CDR3 is CASSLGQKGSPLHF. In DNA form, the CDR3 reads TGTGCCAGCAGCTTAGGTCAGAAAGGCTCACCCCTCCACTTT. The whole variable domain, remainder taken from reference TRBV7-2 and TRBJ1-6, is GAGVSQSPSNKVTEKGKDVELRCDPISGHTALYWYRQSLGQGLEFLIYFQGNSAPDKSGLPSDRFSAERTGGSVSTLTIQRTQQEDSAVYLCASSLGQKGSPLHFGNGTRLTVT.

This chain joins TRBV28 and TRBJ1-1; no firm D call. Germline-derived CDR1 and CDR2 are MDHEN and SYDVKM. Trimming left V 7 bases short and J 5 bases short, with 11 bases between. The CDR3 spans 12 residues. Here the CDR3 reads CASNPGGTEAFF. For the CDR3, the DNA is TGTGCCAGCAACCCGGGTGGGACTGAAGCTTTCTTT.

The V and J genes are TRBV13 and TRBJ2-5; D possibly corresponds to TRBD2 (6 bases). Trimming took 4 bases from V and 3 from J, leaving 15 bases between them. Germline V CDR1 and CDR2: PRHDT, FYEKMQ (reference sequence). The CDR3 sequence is 15 residues long. CDR3 residues: CASSYGAGPKETQYF. CDR3 nucleotides: TGTGCCAGCAGCTACGGGGCGGGGCCAAAAGAGACCCAGTACTTC. The whole variable domain, remainder taken from reference TRBV13 and TRBJ2-5, is AAGVIQSPRHLIKEKRETATLKCYPIPRHDTVYWYQQGPGQDPQFLISFYEKMQSDKGSIPDRFSAQQFSDYHSELNMSSLELGDSALYFCASSYGAGPKETQYFGPGTRLLVL.

The table lists this clonotype with a few counts. V and J are TRBV6-5 and TRBJ1-4; TRBD1 matches at 9 bases. The CDR3 runs to 14 residues. Germline V lookup: CDR1 MNHEY, CDR2 SVGAGI. V shed 5 bases and J 8 bases; nucleotides not matched to a gene: 6. The CDR3 loop reads CASSAGQGSEKLFF. In DNA form, the CDR3 reads TGTGCCAGCAGTGCAGGACAGGGGAGCGAAAAACTGTTTTTT.